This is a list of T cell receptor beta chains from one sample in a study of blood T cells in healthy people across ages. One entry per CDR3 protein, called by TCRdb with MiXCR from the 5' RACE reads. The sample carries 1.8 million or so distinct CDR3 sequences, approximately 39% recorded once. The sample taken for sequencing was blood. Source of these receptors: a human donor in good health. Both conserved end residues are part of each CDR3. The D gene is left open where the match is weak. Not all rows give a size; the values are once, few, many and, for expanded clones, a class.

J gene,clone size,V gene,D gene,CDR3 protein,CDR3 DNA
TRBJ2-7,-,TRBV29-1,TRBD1,CSAGTGQNEQYF,TGCAGCGCAGGGACAGGCCAAAACGAGCAGTACTTC
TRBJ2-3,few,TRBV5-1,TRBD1,CASSLGALQGANTQYF,TGCGCCAGCAGCTTGGGGGCCCTACAGGGGGCGAATACGCAGTATTTT
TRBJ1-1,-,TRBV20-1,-,CSAKSTGLNTEAFF,TGCAGTGCTAAAAGCACAGGGCTGAACACTGAAGCTTTCTTT
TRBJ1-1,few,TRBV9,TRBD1,CASSGNRGTEAFF,TGTGCCAGCAGCGGTAACAGGGGAACTGAAGCTTTCTTT
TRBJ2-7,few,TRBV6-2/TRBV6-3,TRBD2,CASSRLADSYELYF,TGTGCCAGCTCGCGACTAGCGGACTCCTACGAGCTGTACTTC
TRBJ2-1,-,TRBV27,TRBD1,CASSLLWTGVYGRGRSYNEQFF,TGTGCCAGCAGTTTATTGTGGACAGGGGTCTATGGGAGAGGACGGTCCTACAATGAGCAGTTCTTC
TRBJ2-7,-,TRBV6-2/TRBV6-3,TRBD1,CASSYGDREIYEQYF,TGTGCCAGCAGCTATGGGGACAGGGAAATCTACGAGCAGTACTTC
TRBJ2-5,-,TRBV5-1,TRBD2,CASSIRTSGGHTQETQYF,TGCGCCAGCAGCATCAGGACTAGCGGGGGACACACCCAAGAGACCCAGTACTTC
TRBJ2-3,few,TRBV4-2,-,CASSRSGISSRHTQYF,TGTGCCAGCAGCCGTAGCGGAATCAGCTCGAGGCATACGCAGTATTTT
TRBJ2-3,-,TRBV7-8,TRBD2,CASSHTTSGGLGDTQYF,TGTGCCAGCAGCCACACGACTAGCGGGGGGCTAGGGGATACGCAGTATTTT
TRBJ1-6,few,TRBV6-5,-,CASRLSGGSPLHF,TGTGCCAGCAGGTTATCAGGAGGCTCACCCCTCCACTTT
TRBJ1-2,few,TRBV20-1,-,CSARDPEGGEWGGYTF,TGCAGTGCTAGAGATCCGGAGGGAGGGGAATGGGGTGGCTACACCTTC
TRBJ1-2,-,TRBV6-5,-,CASSSSTMSNYGYTF,TGTGCCAGCAGCTCTTCGACAATGTCTAACTATGGCTACACCTTC
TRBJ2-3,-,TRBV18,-,CASSPYGSHSTDTQYF,TGTGCCAGCTCACCGTACGGGTCCCATAGCACAGATACGCAGTATTTT
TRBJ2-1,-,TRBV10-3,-,CAIRDGSWTYNEQFF,TGTGCCATCAGGGACGGGAGTTGGACCTACAATGAGCAGTTCTTC
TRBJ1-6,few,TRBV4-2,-,CASSQASGKGNSPLHF,TGTGCCAGCAGCCAAGCGTCAGGGAAGGGTAATTCACCCCTCCACTTT
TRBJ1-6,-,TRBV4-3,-,CASSRRTRGWDSPLHF,TGCGCCAGCAGCCGTCGAACCCGGGGCTGGGATTCACCCCTCCACTTT
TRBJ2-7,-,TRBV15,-,CATSSYREESYEQYF,TGTGCCACCAGCAGTTACAGGGAGGAATCCTACGAGCAGTACTTC
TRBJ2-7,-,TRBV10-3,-,CAISPRGWTLKGEQYF,TGTGCCATCAGTCCCAGGGGATGGACACTAAAGGGCGAGCAGTACTTC
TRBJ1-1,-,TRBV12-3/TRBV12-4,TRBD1,CASSSRQGGFAEAFF,TGTGCCAGCAGTTCGAGACAGGGAGGATTCGCTGAAGCTTTCTTT
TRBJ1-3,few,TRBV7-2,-,CASSPRQAYLSGNTIYF,TGTGCCAGCAGCCCCCGACAGGCCTACCTCTCTGGAAACACCATATATTTT
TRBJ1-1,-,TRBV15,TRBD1,CATSREPGRGISSAFF,TGTGCCACCAGCAGAGAACCCGGCAGGGGGATCTCCTCAGCTTTCTTT
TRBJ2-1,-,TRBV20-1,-,CSARGLRYYNEQFF,TGCAGTGCTAGGGGACTTCGGTACTACAATGAGCAGTTCTTC
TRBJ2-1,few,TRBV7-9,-,CASSFGIREYEQFF,TGTGCCAGCAGCTTTGGGATTCGGGAGTATGAGCAGTTCTTC
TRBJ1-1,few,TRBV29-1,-,CSVEGQRKNTEAFF,TGCAGCGTCGAAGGTCAAAGAAAGAACACTGAAGCTTTCTTT
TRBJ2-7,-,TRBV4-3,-,CASSQEVTGRYEQYF,TGCGCTAGCAGCCAAGAGGTTACGGGGCGGTACGAGCAGTACTTC
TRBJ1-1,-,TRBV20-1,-,CSAKVDMNTEAFF,TGCAGTGCCAAGGTCGATATGAACACTGAAGCTTTCTTT
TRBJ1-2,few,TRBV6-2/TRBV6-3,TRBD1,CASSFSGTGANYGYTF,TGTGCCAGCAGTTTCTCCGGGACAGGGGCTAACTATGGCTACACCTTC
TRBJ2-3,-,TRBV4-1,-,CASSHEGQGSDTQYF,TGCGCCAGCAGCCATGAGGGGCAGGGATCAGATACGCAGTATTTT
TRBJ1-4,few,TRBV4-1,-,CASSQGTRGDEKLFF,TGCGCCAGCAGCCAAGGTACGCGGGGAGATGAAAAACTGTTTTTT
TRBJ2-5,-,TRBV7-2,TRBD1,CASSYAGQGQETQYF,TGTGCCAGCAGCTACGCAGGACAGGGCCAAGAGACCCAGTACTTC
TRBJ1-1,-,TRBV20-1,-,CSARDRGRDEAFF,TGCAGTGCTAGAGATCGAGGCCGGGATGAAGCTTTCTTT
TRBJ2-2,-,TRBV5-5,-,CASSLHATANTGELFF,TGTGCCAGCAGCTTGCATGCTACAGCGAACACCGGGGAGCTGTTTTTT
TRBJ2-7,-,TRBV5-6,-,CASSFQVGEQYF,TGTGCCAGCAGCTTCCAGGTGGGGGAGCAGTACTTC
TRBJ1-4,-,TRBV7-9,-,CASSLAPAGLNEKLFF,TGTGCCAGCAGCTTAGCCCCGGCGGGGCTTAATGAAAAACTGTTTTTT
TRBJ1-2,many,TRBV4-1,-,CASSQDGFSSFYGYTF,TGCGCCAGCAGCCAAGACGGTTTCTCCTCGTTCTATGGCTACACCTTC
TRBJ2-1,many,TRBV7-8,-,CASSLVEATPYNEQFF,TGTGCCAGCAGCTTAGTGGAGGCCACCCCGTACAATGAGCAGTTCTTC
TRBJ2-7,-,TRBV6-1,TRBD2,CASSEAVEGLDNEQYF,TGTGCCAGCAGTGAAGCCGTGGAGGGACTAGATAACGAGCAGTACTTC
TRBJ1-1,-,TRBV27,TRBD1,CASSEQGRDTEAFF,TGTGCCAGCAGTGAACAGGGGCGGGACACTGAAGCTTTCTTT
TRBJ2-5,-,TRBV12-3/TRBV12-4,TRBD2,CASSLWGLARVEETQYF,TGTGCCAGCAGTTTATGGGGACTAGCGAGGGTGGAAGAGACCCAGTACTTC
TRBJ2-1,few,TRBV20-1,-,CSAGEFRRMGNEQFF,TGCAGTGCTGGGGAATTTAGGCGGATGGGCAATGAGCAGTTCTTC
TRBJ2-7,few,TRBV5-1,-,CASSLTGEASYEQYF,TGCGCCAGCAGCTTGACAGGGGAGGCCTCCTACGAGCAGTACTTC
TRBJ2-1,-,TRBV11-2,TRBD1,CASSFHSGTVNNEQFF,TGTGCCAGCAGCTTTCATTCCGGGACAGTAAATAATGAGCAGTTCTTC
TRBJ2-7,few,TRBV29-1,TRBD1,CSVVGTGESYEQYF,TGCAGTGTTGTTGGGACAGGCGAATCCTACGAGCAGTACTTC
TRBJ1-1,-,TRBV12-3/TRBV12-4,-,CASSNWATPYEAFF,TGTGCCAGCAGCAACTGGGCAACTCCCTATGAAGCTTTCTTT
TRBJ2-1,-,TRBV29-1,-,CSAHFGYSYNEQFF,TGCAGCGCCCACTTTGGCTACTCCTACAATGAGCAGTTCTTC
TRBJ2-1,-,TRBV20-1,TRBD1,CSASGLGQGLDEQFF,TGCAGTGCTAGTGGCCTGGGACAGGGGTTGGATGAGCAGTTCTTC